A single sample is the source of the 28 T cell receptor beta chains below, sequenced in a study of T cells expressing NK-cell markers. TCRdb re-called the 5' RACE reads, yielding one record per CDR3 amino acid sequence without DNA. Its table lists about 550,000 distinct CDR3 sequences. Sequenced material: blood T cells: a sorted CD56 or NKG2C T cell subset, CD4+ or CD8+ T cells, or bulk PBMC T cells (not recorded which). These receptors came from a young man in good health.

This rearrangement joins TRBV27 to TRBJ2-5; the D gene TCRdb calls, TRBD2, cannot be checked with no DNA. The CDR3 totals 14 residues. CDR1 and CDR2 (germline): MNHEY, SMNVEV (reference sequence). CDR3 in amino acids: CASSLGLYQETQYF.

The chain combines TRBV11-2 with TRBJ2-2. The CDR3 sequence is 14 residues long. Germline V lookup: CDR1 SGHAT, CDR2 FQNNGV. The CDR3 spells CASPFIPNTGELFF.

The rearrangement joins TRBV24-1 to TRBJ1-5; checking the TCRdb D call of TRBD1 is not possible without DNA. The CDR3 spans 14 residues. Per the germline V gene, CDR1 is KGHDR and CDR2 is SFDVKD. CDR3 in amino acids: CATSGVQGSQPQHF.

This chain links TRBV7-9 with TRBJ2-2; TCRdb selects TRBD1, and the lack of DNA leaves this call unchecked. This CDR3 is built from 16 residues. The germline gives CDR1 SEHNR, CDR2 FQNEAQ (reference sequence). CDR3 sequence: CASLNPGKAVTGELFF.

The chain carries TRBV20-1 and TRBJ2-3; TCRdb's D call, TRBD2, is unchecked because there is no DNA. The CDR3 loop spans 16 amino acids. The germline CDR1 and CDR2 sequences are DFQATT and SNEGSKA (reference sequence). This chain's CDR3 is CSARWRSGRVTDTQYF.

The chain is built from TRBV5-6 and TRBJ2-3; lacking DNA, the TRBD2 call made by TCRdb goes unchecked. CDR1 is SGHDT, CDR2 YYEEEE, per germline. The CDR3 consists of 17 residues. The CDR3 loop is CASSLNLAGGYTDTQYF.

The chain links TRBV20-1 to TRBJ1-4; TCRdb indicates TRBD1, and absent DNA this call remains unverified. Germline V CDR1 and CDR2: DFQATT, SNEGSKA (reference sequence). This CDR3 region has 14 residues. The CDR3 region is CSARERGRGEKLFF.

The rearrangement links TRBV7-9 to TRBJ2-7; TCRdb names TRBD2, which stays unverified in the absence of DNA. This CDR3 is built from 14 residues. Germline V lookup: CDR1 SEHNR, CDR2 FQNEAQ (reference sequence). CDR3 residues: CASSLGSRTSEQYF.

This chain joins TRBV7-2 and TRBJ1-1; TCRdb designates TRBD1, a call that cannot be tested without DNA. The CDR3 contains 13 residues. CDR1 is SGHTA and CDR2 is FQGNSA in the germline V gene. The CDR3 sequence: CASSLDRVYEAFF.

The chain has TRBV12-3 or TRBV12-4 and TRBJ2-1; the D call of TRBD1 rests on TCRdb alone, since no DNA is present to check it. This CDR3 region has 17 residues. The CDR3 spells CASSLAPGGGKLNEQFF.

This rearrangement joins TRBV12-3 or TRBV12-4 to TRBJ2-7; the TCRdb call, TRBD1, lacks DNA for checking. The CDR3 is 14 amino acids. The chain's CDR3 is CADPGEGDSYEQYF.

The V gene is TRBV29-1, the J gene TRBJ1-1; TCRdb selects TRBD1, and the lack of DNA leaves this call unchecked. Germline V lookup: CDR1 SQVTM, CDR2 ANQGSEA. The CDR3 totals 13 residues. Here the CDR3 reads CSVESQGRTEAFF.

CDR3: CSARDIFLGDASSGNTIYF. The chain combines TRBV20-1 with TRBJ1-3. The CDR3 is 19 residues long. Germline-derived CDR1 and CDR2 are DFQATT and SNEGSKA (reference sequence).

The rearrangement links TRBV7-3 to TRBJ2-5; absent DNA, TCRdb's TRBD1 call cannot be checked. CDR3 length equals 13 residues. Per the germline V gene, CDR1 is SGHTA and CDR2 is FQGTGA. The CDR3 reads CASSTTGGETQYF.

The CDR3 sequence: CSAPVFGTAYEQYF. This chain connects TRBV20-1 to TRBJ2-7. Looked up from germline, CDR1 is DFQATT and CDR2 is SNEGSKA (reference sequence). The CDR3 is 14 residues long.

The CDR3 protein is CASSSTISGRNEQFF. The rearrangement joins TRBV11-2 to TRBJ2-1; TCRdb names TRBD2, which stays unverified in the absence of DNA. This CDR3 spans 15 amino acids. Germline V gene data show CDR1 as SGHAT and CDR2 as FQNNGV. The full variable domain, with the rest looked up from reference TRBV11-2 and TRBJ2-1, is EAGVAQSPRYKIIEKRQSVAFWCNPISGHATLYWYQQILGQGPKLLIQFQNNGVVDDSQLPKDRFSAERLKGVDSTLKIQPAKLEDSAVYLCASSSTISGRNEQFFGPGTRLTVL.

The genes are TRBV12-3 or TRBV12-4 and TRBJ2-1; TCRdb's assignment of TRBD2 cannot be checked, as there is no DNA. CDR3 length: 14 residues. The CDR3 spells CASSLGGGPKGQFF.

This chain uses TRBV4-3 with TRBJ1-5; there is no DNA to check the TCRdb D call of TRBD1. The CDR3 covers 16 residues. Germline V lookup: CDR1 LGHNA, CDR2 YSLEER. The CDR3 loop is CASSQDLGQGVQPQHF.

The chain uses TRBV13 and TRBJ2-1; TCRdb's D call, TRBD2, is unchecked because there is no DNA. The CDR3 has 20 amino acids. Germline CDR1 reads PRHDT; CDR2 reads FYEKMQ (reference sequence). This chain's CDR3 is CASSPVDTSASMVSYNEQFF.

The chain is built from TRBV3-1 and TRBJ1-5. Germline V CDR1 and CDR2: LGHDT, YNNKEL (reference sequence). CDR3 length equals 14 residues. The CDR3 loop is CASSPGRHNQPQHF.

J is TRBJ2-1 and V is TRBV20-1; TCRdb indicates TRBD1, and absent DNA this call remains unverified. The CDR3 has 17 residues. Germline CDR1 reads DFQATT; CDR2 reads SNEGSKA (reference sequence). The CDR3: CSARDMGGRGLGNEQFF.

J is TRBJ2-5 and V is TRBV12-3 or TRBV12-4; TCRdb's D call of TRBD2 is untestable without DNA. The CDR3 is 18 residues long. The CDR3 protein is CASSPPGLAGGPWETQYF.

The chain carries TRBV20-1 and TRBJ1-2. The germline V gene encodes CDR1 DFQATT and CDR2 SNEGSKA (reference sequence). This CDR3 is 15 amino acids long. The CDR3 loop is CSAHLRSGGDYGYTF.

This sequence joins TRBV6-1 and TRBJ2-2; TCRdb returns TRBD1, unconfirmable since there is no DNA. This CDR3 has 15 residues. Germline lookup yields CDR1 MNHNS and CDR2 SASEGT. CDR3 loop: CASNSKERGTGELFF.

The chain couples TRBV4-3 to TRBJ2-5. The CDR3 is made up of 13 amino acids. Per the germline V gene, CDR1 is LGHNA and CDR2 is YSLEER. This chain's CDR3 is CASSQAHDGAQYF.

V is TRBV28 and J is TRBJ2-1; TCRdb outputs TRBD1, but without DNA this stays unchecked. This CDR3 comprises 15 residues. The V gene's germline CDR1 is MDHEN and CDR2 SYDVKM. CDR3: CASSSPPRGYNEQFF.

The chain has TRBV12-3 or TRBV12-4 and TRBJ2-1; as DNA is missing, the TRBD1 call by TCRdb cannot be tested. The CDR3 runs to 16 residues. CDR3 amino acids: CASGPTGGHSYNEQFF.

This sequence joins TRBV7-7 and TRBJ2-3; the TCRdb call, TRBD1, lacks DNA for checking. Germline-derived CDR1 and CDR2 are SSHAT and FNYEAQ (reference sequence). The CDR3 length is 17 residues. The CDR3 is CASSLAPRGESTDTQYF.